Following are 20 T cell receptor beta chains from one sample sequenced in a study of memory CD8 T cells in hepatitis C reinfection. Some clones are missing from TCRdb's copy, which holds only in-frame ones; the method was immunoSEQ multiplex PCR. The repertoire consists of just over 50,000 clones, with around nine tenths occurring once and the leading ten covering 0.95% to 1.1%. The sample's time point: pre-reinfection, 55 to 20 weeks before reinfection detection. No in vitro expansion preceded TCR sequencing of the sorted cells. Material for sequencing was naive CD8+ T cells sorted from blood. The receptors were sampled from a man aged 18 to 35 with hepatitis C virus infection.

The chain recombines TRBV10-2 with TRBJ2-7; D call uncertain. CDR1 and CDR2 (germline): WSHSY, SAAADI. The CDR3 loop spans 13 amino acids. The V end lost 5 bases, the J end lost 3 bases, and 11 bases lay between the germline ends. The CDR3 protein is CASSQDPDYEQYV. CDR3 DNA sequence: TGCGCCAGCAGTCAAGACCCAGACTACGAGCAGTACGTC.

This chain uses TRBV27 with TRBJ2-7; 8 nucleotides agree with TRBD1. Trimming at V came to 4 bases and at J to 2 bases, leaving 7 bases not matched to a gene. Germline values: CDR1 MNHEY, CDR2 SMNVEV (reference sequence). The CDR3 runs to 15 residues. In DNA, the CDR3 is TGTGCCAGCAGTTCCGCGACAGGGGCGGCCTACGAGCAGTACTTC. Its protein product is CASSSATGAAYEQYF.

This rearrangement joins TRBV30 to TRBJ2-4; the D gene is possibly TRBD1 (5 bases). The ends were cut back, 7 bases at V and 1 base at J, with 8 bases in the middle. This CDR3 spans 12 amino acids. CDR1 is GTSNPN, CDR2 SVGIG, per germline (reference sequence). CDR3 in amino acids: CAFQGAKNIQYF. CDR3 nucleotide sequence: TGTGCCTTCCAGGGCGCCAAAAACATTCAGTACTTC.

This chain joins TRBV9 and TRBJ1-2; possible D gene TRBD1, 6 bases. Germline CDR1 SGDLS, CDR2 YYNGEE. This CDR3 spans 16 amino acids. V lost 4 bases and J lost 5, with 21 bases in between. CDR3 amino acids: CASSILPRTDGYGYTF. The CDR3, as DNA: TGTGCCAGCAGCATACTACCAAGGACAGACGGGTATGGCTACACCTTC. Variable domain in full (rest from reference TRBV9 and TRBJ1-2): DSGVTQTPKHLITATGQRVTLRCSPRSGDLSVYWYQQSLDQGLQFLIQYYNGEERAKGNILERFSAQQFPDLHSELNLSSLELGDSALYFCASSILPRTDGYGYTFGSGTRLTVV.

This sequence joins TRBV4-1 and TRBJ2-1; TRBD2 matches at 14 bases. J was trimmed by 8 bases and V by 1 base; bases with no gene match: 7. The CDR3 sequence is 17 residues long. Germline V gives CDR1 MGHRA, CDR2 YSYEKL. The CDR3 region has the DNA TGCGCCAGCAGCCAAGTACTGACTAGCGGGGGGGCCTATGAGCAGTTCTTC. Protein product: CASSQVLTSGGAYEQFF.

The rearrangement joins TRBV27 to TRBJ2-1; perhaps TRBD2 as D (6 bases). V dropped 3 bases and J dropped 2 bases, with 11 bases sitting between them. CDR1 and CDR2 (germline): MNHEY, SMNVEV (reference sequence). This CDR3 spans 15 amino acids. The CDR3 bases are TGTGCCAGCAGTTTGGGAGGTAGCCCCTACAATGAGCAGTTCTTC. Translating it yields CASSLGGSPYNEQFF.

The chain is built from TRBV7-9 and TRBJ2-5; perhaps TRBD1 as D (5 bases). The CDR3 has 14 amino acids. Trimming took off 1 base at V and 2 bases at J, with 8 bases between the two ends. Germline CDR1 reads SEHNR; CDR2 reads FQNEAQ (reference sequence). Here the CDR3 DNA reads TGTGCCAGCAGCTTAGTCCAGGGTCAAGAGACCCAGTACTTC. Residues: CASSLVQGQETQYF.

This clone is a singleton in its sample. J is TRBJ2-7 and V is TRBV11-2, with 7 bases lining up with TRBD1. The CDR3 extends over 13 amino acids. The V and J ends lost 5 bases and 3 bases, in that order; junction bases with no gene match: 4. Germline V CDR1 and CDR2: SGHAT, FQNNGV. DNA for the CDR3: TGTGCCAGCAGCCCACAGGGGAACTACGAGCAGTACGTC. Its protein product is CASSPQGNYEQYV.

CDR3 loop: CASSSHREETQYF. The CDR3 region has the DNA TGTGCCAGCAGCTCTCACAGGGAAGAGACCCAGTACTTC. V and J are TRBV13 and TRBJ2-5; possible D gene TRBD1, 6 bases. Germline V gene lookup returns CDR1 PRHDT and CDR2 FYEKMQ (reference sequence). Trimming pared 4 bases from V and 3 bases from J, leaving 9 bases between. The CDR3 runs 13 residues.

This clone occurred a few times. This rearrangement joins TRBV4-3 to TRBJ1-4, with D unresolved. This CDR3 region has 18 residues. V gave up 4 bases and J gave up 0 bases, with 18 bases separating them. The germline CDR1 and CDR2 sequences are LGHNA and YSLEER. The CDR3 nucleotides are TGCGCCAGCAGCCCCGAAGATATCAGTATACCAACTAATGAAAAACTGTTTTTT. It specifies CASSPEDISIPTNEKLFF.

The rearrangement uses TRBV5-8 and TRBJ2-4; D is possibly TRBD1 (5 bases). CDR1 SGHTS and CDR2 YDEGEE come from the germline V gene. The CDR3 is made up of 13 amino acids. Trimming shortened V by 4 bases and J by 7 bases, and 12 bases separated the two germline ends. The CDR3 nucleotides are TGTGCCAGCAGCGGAAGGGGTTGGAACATTCAGTACTTC. Translated: CASSGRGWNIQYF.

This clone was observed once. The chain is built from TRBV6-5 and TRBJ2-3; D gene unclear. Germline CDR1 is MNHEY and CDR2 is SVGAGI. V lost 8 bases and J lost 6, with 9 bases in between. There are 11 residues in the CDR3. CDR3 amino acids: CASGPGDTQYF. The CDR3 nucleotides read TGTGCCAGCGGCCCCGGGGATACGCAGTATTTT.

The chain has TRBV2 and TRBJ2-7, with 9 bases matching TRBD1. This CDR3 region has 14 residues. From germline, CDR1 is SNHLY and CDR2 FYNNEI. The J segment lost 3 bases and the V segment lost 7 bases, leaving 7 bases of the junction unmatched. The CDR3, as DNA: TGTGCCAGCATGCCGGGACAGGGCGGCTACGAGCAGTACGTC. This encodes CASMPGQGGYEQYV.

The chain uses TRBV27 and TRBJ2-5, with 10 bases identical to TRBD2. V lost 4 bases, J lost 7 bases, and 12 bases stayed unmatched. Looked up from germline, CDR1 is MNHEY and CDR2 is SMNVEV (reference sequence). The CDR3 sequence is 16 residues long. CDR3 loop: CASSSIAGGPEGTQYF. CDR3 bases: TGTGCCAGCAGTTCGATAGCGGGAGGTCCCGAGGGGACCCAGTACTTC.

The J gene is TRBJ2-2, the V gene TRBV5-6; TRBD2 agrees at 12 bases. Germline V CDR1 and CDR2: SGHDT, YYEEEE. V gave up 4 bases and J gave up 5 bases; unmatched junction bases: 6. The CDR3 totals 16 residues. CDR3 coding DNA: TGTGCCAGCAGCCCCCCCGGACTAGCGGGGACCGGGGAGCTGTTTTTT. It yields the protein CASSPPGLAGTGELFF.

The chain carries TRBV10-1 and TRBJ2-3; 11 bases are shared with TRBD2. CDR1 WNHNN and CDR2 SYGVQD come from the germline V gene (reference sequence). CDR3 length: 16 residues. V lost 4 bases to trimming and J lost 0 bases; unmatched junction nucleotides: 3. The CDR3 loop reads CASSGGTSGSTDTQYF. DNA for the CDR3: TGCGCCAGCAGTGGGGGGACTAGCGGAAGCACAGATACGCAGTATTTT.

V usage is TRBV27 and J usage is TRBJ2-7, with 8 nucleotides matching TRBD1. This CDR3 has 13 amino acids. V was pared by 5 bases and J by 3 bases, with 3 bases of the junction left unmatched. Germline V CDR1 and CDR2: MNHEY, SMNVEV (reference sequence). The CDR3 DNA reads TGTGCCAGCAGTGTCGGGACAGGCTACGAGCAGTACTTC. This sequence encodes CASSVGTGYEQYF.

J is TRBJ2-7 and V is TRBV30; 10 bases align to TRBD1. Looked up from germline, CDR1 is GTSNPN and CDR2 is SVGIG (reference sequence). After removal of 2 bases from V and 5 bases from J, the junction contained 3 bases not matched to a gene. The length of the CDR3 is 13 residues. The CDR3 DNA reads TGTGCCTGGAGTCTGGGACAGGGGAACGAGCAGTACGTC. Protein product: CAWSLGQGNEQYV.

The genes are TRBV25-1 and TRBJ1-6; D is perhaps TRBD1 (6 bases). Germline V gene lookup returns CDR1 MGHDK and CDR2 SYGVNS. The CDR3 extends over 14 amino acids. Trimming stripped 8 bases from V and 5 bases from J, with 13 bases between. CDR3 residues: CASGRTENNSPLHF. In DNA, the CDR3 is TGTGCCAGCGGAAGGACAGAAAATAATTCACCCCTCCACTTT.

This chain uses TRBV9 with TRBJ2-2; TRBD2 is a possible D gene (6 bases). Trimming shortened V by 4 bases and J by 3 bases, and 16 bases separated the two germline ends. This CDR3 contains 16 residues. Germline values: CDR1 SGDLS, CDR2 YYNGEE. The CDR3 loop reads CASSLPAGQDTGELFF. The CDR3 DNA is TGTGCCAGCAGCCTCCCAGCGGGCCAAGACACCGGGGAGCTGTTTTTT.